These T cell receptor beta chains were read from a single sample in a study of OX40 agonist ivuxolimab in advanced cancers. This table comes from immunoSEQ multiplex PCR, and its TCRdb copy is limited to in-frame clones, with some not included. The repertoire has roughly 80,000 clones, roughly 90% of them found once; the top ten carry about 0.7%. Specimen: CD4+ or CD8+ T cells sorted from blood, collected in a trial of the OX40 agonist ivuxolimab. Receptors originate from an adult with an advanced solid tumor such as melanoma, head and neck, liver or kidney cancer. Each CDR3 is given with its conserved first and last residue. The order of the fields is V gene, J gene, D gene, clone size, CDR3 protein, CDR3 DNA. The D gene is left open where the match is weak. Clone size appears in some rows only: once, few, many, or a class for an expanded clone.

V: TRBV7-2; J: TRBJ2-7; D: TRBD1; size: NA; CDR3: CASSTPTGTGRTYEQYF; DNA: TGTGCCAGCAGCACCCCCACCGGGACAGGGAGGACCTACGAGCAGTACTTC
V: TRBV10-3; J: TRBJ2-7; D: NA; size: NA; CDR3: CAISESALDEQYF; DNA: TGTGCCATCAGTGAGTCGGCTCTCGACGAGCAGTACTTC
V: TRBV5-1; J: TRBJ2-2; D: TRBD1; size: NA; CDR3: CASSSDRGGTGELFF; DNA: TGCGCCAGCAGCTCCGACAGGGGTGGGACCGGGGAGCTGTTTTTT
V: TRBV5-4; J: TRBJ1-6; D: NA; size: NA; CDR3: CASSLDVGNSPLHF; DNA: TGTGCCAGCAGCTTGGATGTGGGGAATTCACCCCTCCACTTT
V: TRBV9; J: TRBJ1-2; D: TRBD1; size: few; CDR3: CASSGQGAGYGYTF; DNA: TGTGCCAGCAGCGGACAGGGGGCTGGCTATGGCTACACCTTC
V: TRBV19; J: TRBJ2-7; D: NA; size: NA; CDR3: CASSPRAGEQYF; DNA: TGTGCCAGTTCCCCTCGGGCGGGCGAGCAGTACTTC
V: TRBV7-3; J: TRBJ2-2; D: TRBD1; size: NA; CDR3: CASSLSPTGFGELFF; DNA: TGTGCCAGCAGCTTAAGCCCGACAGGGTTCGGGGAGCTGTTTTTT
V: TRBV15; J: TRBJ2-2; D: NA; size: NA; CDR3: CATSREKITGELFF; DNA: TGTGCCACCAGCAGAGAAAAGATTACCGGGGAGCTGTTTTTT
V: TRBV6-5; J: TRBJ2-1; D: NA; size: few; CDR3: CASSYSWTLYEQFF; DNA: TGTGCCAGCAGTTACTCGTGGACTCTATATGAGCAGTTCTTC
V: TRBV7-2; J: TRBJ2-2; D: NA; size: NA; CDR3: CASSFRRTTGELFF; DNA: TGTGCCAGCAGCTTTCGGCGGACCACCGGGGAGCTGTTTTTT
V: TRBV5-6; J: TRBJ1-1; D: NA; size: NA; CDR3: CASSLRTGLPPVF; DNA: TGTGCCAGCAGCTTGAGAACAGGTCTTCCTCCGGTCTTT
V: TRBV6-5; J: TRBJ1-5; D: NA; size: NA; CDR3: CASSPDGLNQPQHF; DNA: TGTGCCAGCAGCCCGGACGGCCTCAATCAGCCCCAGCATTTT
V: TRBV5-4; J: TRBJ2-3; D: NA; size: NA; CDR3: CASSSSSTDTQYF; DNA: TGTGCCAGCAGCTCATCTAGCACAGATACGCAGTATTTT
V: TRBV7-2; J: TRBJ2-7; D: NA; size: NA; CDR3: CASSLETAAIGYEQYF; DNA: TGTGCCAGCAGCTTAGAGACGGCAGCCATAGGATACGAGCAGTACTTC
V: TRBV6-6; J: TRBJ1-1; D: NA; size: NA; CDR3: CASTTPGLTEAFF; DNA: TGTGCCAGCACCACGCCAGGACTCACTGAAGCTTTCTTT
V: TRBV6-1; J: TRBJ1-2; D: NA; size: few; CDR3: CASSPGVTGYTF; DNA: TGTGCCAGCAGTCCAGGGGTAACGGGCTACACCTTC
V: TRBV7-2; J: TRBJ1-2; D: NA; size: NA; CDR3: CASSTSNYGYTF; DNA: TGTGCCAGCAGTACCTCCAACTATGGCTACACCTTC
V: TRBV7-9; J: TRBJ2-7; D: NA; size: NA; CDR3: CASSHGQFTYEQYF; DNA: TGTGCCAGCAGCCATGGACAGTTCACCTACGAGCAGTACTTC
V: TRBV4-1; J: TRBJ2-1; D: NA; size: NA; CDR3: CASSPEGGPYNEQFF; DNA: TGCGCCAGCAGCCCTGAGGGGGGACCATACAATGAGCAGTTCTTC
V: TRBV6-5; J: TRBJ1-4; D: TRBD1; size: NA; CDR3: CASSYSPGQGREKLFF; DNA: TGTGCCAGCAGTTACTCTCCGGGACAGGGTCGGGAAAAACTGTTTTTT
V: TRBV30; J: TRBJ1-4; D: TRBD1; size: NA; CDR3: CAWTYPDRGREKLFF; DNA: TGTGCCTGGACCTACCCGGACAGGGGAAGAGAAAAACTGTTTTTT
V: TRBV4-2; J: TRBJ1-1; D: NA; size: NA; CDR3: CASSQGGKSTEAFF; DNA: TGTGCCAGCAGCCAAGGGGGAAAGAGCACTGAAGCTTTCTTT
V: TRBV10-3; J: TRBJ2-1; D: TRBD2; size: NA; CDR3: CAISESSASGNYNEQFF; DNA: TGTGCCATCAGTGAGTCGTCCGCTAGCGGGAACTACAATGAGCAGTTCTTC
V: TRBV7-2; J: TRBJ2-1; D: TRBD2; size: NA; CDR3: CASSPNGLAGGNEQFF; DNA: TGTGCCAGCAGCCCGAATGGGCTAGCGGGAGGCAATGAGCAGTTCTTC
V: TRBV6-6; J: TRBJ2-1; D: TRBD2; size: NA; CDR3: CASRATSGRVEQFF; DNA: TGTGCCAGCAGAGCCACTAGCGGGAGGGTTGAGCAGTTCTTC
V: TRBV7-9; J: TRBJ2-5; D: NA; size: NA; CDR3: CASSPRDGVSQYF; DNA: TGTGCCAGCAGCCCGCGAGACGGGGTCTCCCAGTACTTC
V: TRBV6-5; J: TRBJ2-3; D: NA; size: NA; CDR3: CASSSTDTQYF; DNA: TGTGCCAGCAGTAGCACAGATACGCAGTATTTT
V: TRBV7-9; J: TRBJ2-5; D: NA; size: NA; CDR3: CASSFAGEETQYF; DNA: TGTGCCAGCAGCTTTGCAGGGGAAGAGACCCAGTACTTC
V: TRBV27; J: TRBJ1-6; D: TRBD1; size: NA; CDR3: CASSSLLDRASYNSPLHF; DNA: TGTGCCAGCAGTTCCCTCCTGGACAGGGCCTCCTATAATTCACCCCTCCACTTT
V: TRBV5-1; J: TRBJ1-1; D: NA; size: NA; CDR3: CASSWRRQGNTEAFF; DNA: TGCGCCAGCAGCTGGAGGCGTCAGGGGAACACTGAAGCTTTCTTT
V: TRBV7-8; J: TRBJ2-1; D: NA; size: NA; CDR3: CASSWEVGGYNEQFF; DNA: TGTGCCAGCAGCTGGGAGGTGGGAGGCTACAATGAGCAGTTCTTC
V: TRBV5-8; J: TRBJ1-4; D: TRBD1; size: NA; CDR3: CASSRRTGALVMEKLFF; DNA: TGTGCCAGCAGCCGCCGGACAGGGGCCTTGGTCATGGAAAAACTGTTTTTT
V: TRBV5-1; J: TRBJ2-1; D: TRBD2; size: NA; CDR3: CASSLGDKLAGLNSYNEQFF; DNA: TGCGCCAGCAGCTTGGGGGATAAACTAGCGGGCTTAAACTCCTACAATGAGCAGTTCTTC
V: TRBV14; J: TRBJ2-4; D: NA; size: NA; CDR3: CASSLDRGNIQYF; DNA: TGTGCCAGCAGCCTTGACCGGGGAAACATTCAGTACTTC
V: TRBV6-5; J: TRBJ1-1; D: TRBD1; size: NA; CDR3: CASRLDRGTEAFF; DNA: TGTGCCAGCAGGTTAGACAGGGGCACTGAAGCTTTCTTT
V: TRBV5-4; J: TRBJ2-1; D: NA; size: NA; CDR3: CASSRLAKEPDEQFF; DNA: TGTGCCAGCAGCAGGCTAGCAAAAGAGCCGGATGAGCAGTTCTTC
V: TRBV5-1; J: TRBJ2-1; D: NA; size: NA; CDR3: CASSLGRGERLFF; DNA: TGCGCCAGCAGCTTGGGACGTGGGGAGAGGCTGTTCTTC
V: TRBV2; J: TRBJ2-3; D: TRBD1; size: NA; CDR3: CASLGTASTDTQYF; DNA: TGTGCCAGCCTAGGGACAGCTAGCACAGATACGCAGTATTTT
V: TRBV4-2; J: TRBJ2-7; D: NA; size: NA; CDR3: CASSQDSSGGSGVKQYF; DNA: TGTGCCAGCAGCCAAGATTCTTCGGGGGGCTCCGGGGTGAAGCAGTACTTC
V: TRBV28; J: TRBJ2-7; D: NA; size: NA; CDR3: CASSRGHNYEQYF; DNA: TGTGCCAGCAGTCGGGGTCACAACTACGAGCAGTACTTC
V: TRBV9; J: TRBJ2-3; D: NA; size: NA; CDR3: CASSVESEPPQYF; DNA: TGTGCCAGCAGCGTAGAATCGGAGCCTCCGCAGTATTTT
V: TRBV5-5; J: TRBJ1-1; D: NA; size: NA; CDR3: CASSLGRFEAFF; DNA: TGTGCCAGCAGCTTGGGCCGGTTCGAAGCTTTCTTT
V: TRBV7-3; J: TRBJ1-1; D: NA; size: NA; CDR3: CASSFGGDTEAFF; DNA: TGTGCCAGCAGTTTCGGGGGAGACACTGAAGCTTTCTTT
V: TRBV30; J: TRBJ1-3; D: NA; size: NA; CDR3: CAWSVIGSPQLGNTIYF; DNA: TGTGCCTGGAGTGTAATTGGCAGCCCTCAGCTCGGAAACACCATATATTTT
V: TRBV7-2; J: TRBJ2-5; D: NA; size: NA; CDR3: CASSLGFQETQYF; DNA: TGTGCCAGCAGCTTAGGGTTCCAAGAGACCCAGTACTTC
V: TRBV6-5; J: TRBJ2-2; D: NA; size: NA; CDR3: CASSYSLGVGELFF; DNA: TGTGCCAGCAGTTACTCATTAGGAGTCGGGGAGCTGTTTTTT
V: TRBV7-8; J: TRBJ1-4; D: TRBD1; size: once; CDR3: CASSSYRGTNEKLFF; DNA: TGTGCCAGCAGCTCCTACAGGGGGACTAATGAAAAACTGTTTTTT
V: TRBV11-2; J: TRBJ2-1; D: NA; size: NA; CDR3: CASRMPWTDEQFF; DNA: TGTGCCAGCAGAATGCCTTGGACCGATGAGCAGTTCTTC
V: TRBV16; J: TRBJ1-1; D: NA; size: NA; CDR3: CASSPEGVGRTEAFF; DNA: TGTGCCAGCAGCCCCGAGGGAGTCGGGAGAACTGAAGCTTTCTTT
V: TRBV5-6; J: TRBJ1-5; D: NA; size: once; CDR3: CASSFRGFGQHF; DNA: TGTGCCAGCAGCTTTCGGGGCTTCGGCCAGCATTTT
V: TRBV7-9; J: TRBJ2-3; D: TRBD2; size: once; CDR3: CASSIIGTSGSSADTQYF; DNA: TGTGCCAGCAGCATTATTGGGACTAGCGGGAGTAGCGCAGATACGCAGTATTTT